This is a list of T cell receptor beta chains from one sample in a study of response to subunit inactivated influenza vaccine. TCRdb reprocessed the RT-PCR reads via MiXCR and lists one record per CDR3 protein. The repertoire includes about 480,000 distinct CDR3 sequences, 10% to 11% of them detected once, and about an eighth sits in the top ten. The sample in question was PBMCs from blood, obtained 45 days after vaccination. The receptor set was obtained from a man aged 45-65 years who received an inactivated influenza vaccine. Each CDR3 is given with its conserved first and last residue. A D gene is named only where the DNA matches it firmly. Clone size is not always given. Where it is, it says once, few, many or a class for expanded clones.

few,.,TRBJ2-7,TRBV24-1,TGTGCCACCAGTGCCTCGTCGGGGTTCGAGCAGTACTTC,CATSASSGFEQYF
many,.,TRBJ2-3,TRBV24-1,TGTGCCACCAGTGGAAGGGGTTCCCAGGAGTCCGGGAGCACAGATACGCAGTATTTT,CATSGRGSQESGSTDTQYF
.,.,TRBJ2-3,TRBV29-1,TGCAGCGCTCCTTTAACCTATAGCACAGATACGCAGTATTTT,CSAPLTYSTDTQYF
.,.,TRBJ2-1,TRBV7-7,TGTGCTAGCAGCTCAGACACAGGAGATGAGCAGTTCTTC,CASSSDTGDEQFF
.,.,TRBJ1-1,TRBV5-1,TGCGCCAGCAGCTCTACGGGACACGGGATGAACACTGAAGCTTTCTTT,CASSSTGHGMNTEAFF
.,.,TRBJ2-3,TRBV5-1,TGCGCCAGCAGCTTGGCCGTATTAGGTCCCCCCACAGATACGCAGTATTTT,CASSLAVLGPPTDTQYF
.,.,TRBJ2-5,TRBV5-1,TGCGCCAGCAGCTTGGGTACAGAGGGTGAGACCCAGTACTTC,CASSLGTEGETQYF
many,TRBD1,TRBJ2-5,TRBV3-1,TGTGCCAGCAGCCAAGTCAGAGGACAGGGGGGCCAAGAGACCCAGTACTTC,CASSQVRGQGGQETQYF
few,.,TRBJ2-7,TRBV29-1,TGCAGCGTTGAAGATCTGAGGCAGGGTCGGGGCGAGCAGTACTTC,CSVEDLRQGRGEQYF
.,.,TRBJ2-7,TRBV6-2/TRBV6-3,TGTGCCAGCCGGAGGACGGCCTACGAGCAGTACTTC,CASRRTAYEQYF
many,TRBD1,TRBJ2-5,TRBV29-1,TGCAGCGTCCCACCGGGCCGGGACAGAGAGACCCAGTACTTC,CSVPPGRDRETQYF
.,TRBD2,TRBJ2-7,TRBV20-1,TGCAGCGCCGGGCCCGGCGGGAGGTTCTACGAGCAGTACTTC,CSAGPGGRFYEQYF
few,TRBD2,TRBJ2-2,TRBV5-6,TGTGCCAGCAAGCTCGACGGGACTAGTCGTAACACCGGGGAGCTGTTTTTT,CASKLDGTSRNTGELFF
.,TRBD2,TRBJ2-1,TRBV6-4,TGTGCCAGCAGTGATGGACTAGCGGGGGGCGGTGAGCAGTTCTTC,CASSDGLAGGGEQFF
few,TRBD2,TRBJ2-7,TRBV5-1,TGCGCCAGCAGCTTTAGCGGGGACGTATACGAGCAGTACTTC,CASSFSGDVYEQYF
.,TRBD2,TRBJ2-5,TRBV6-2/TRBV6-3,TGTGCCAGCAGTCAACTAGGACTAGTCCAAGAGACCCAGTACTTC,CASSQLGLVQETQYF